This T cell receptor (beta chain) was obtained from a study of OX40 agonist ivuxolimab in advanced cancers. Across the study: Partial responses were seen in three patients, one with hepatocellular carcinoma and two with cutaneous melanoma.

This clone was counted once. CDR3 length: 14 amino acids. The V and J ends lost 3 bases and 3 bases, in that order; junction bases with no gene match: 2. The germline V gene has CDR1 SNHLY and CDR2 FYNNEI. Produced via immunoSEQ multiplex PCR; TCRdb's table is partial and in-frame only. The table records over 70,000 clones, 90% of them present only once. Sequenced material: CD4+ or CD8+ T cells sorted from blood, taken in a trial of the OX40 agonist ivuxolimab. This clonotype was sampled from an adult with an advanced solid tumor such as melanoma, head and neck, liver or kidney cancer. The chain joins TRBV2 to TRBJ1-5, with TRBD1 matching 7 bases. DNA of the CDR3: TGTGCCAGCAGTGAGACAGGGTACAATCAGCCCCAGCATTTT. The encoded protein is CASSETGYNQPQHF. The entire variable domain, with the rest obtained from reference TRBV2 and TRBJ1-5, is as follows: EPEVTQTPSHQVTQMGQEVILRCVPISNHLYFYWYRQILGQKVEFLVSFYNNEISEKSEIFDDQFSVERPDGSNFTLKIRSTKLEDSAMYFCASSETGYNQPQHFGDGTRLSIL.